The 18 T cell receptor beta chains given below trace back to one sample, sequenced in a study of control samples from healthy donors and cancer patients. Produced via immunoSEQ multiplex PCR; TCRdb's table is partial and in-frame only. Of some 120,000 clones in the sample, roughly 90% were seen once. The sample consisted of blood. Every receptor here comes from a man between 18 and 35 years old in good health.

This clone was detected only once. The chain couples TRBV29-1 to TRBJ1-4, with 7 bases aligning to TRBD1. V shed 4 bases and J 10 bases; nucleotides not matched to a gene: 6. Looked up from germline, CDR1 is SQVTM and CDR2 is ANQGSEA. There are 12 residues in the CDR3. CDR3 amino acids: CSVVQGERKLFF. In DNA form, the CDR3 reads TGCAGCGTTGTTCAGGGGGAAAGAAAACTGTTTTTT.

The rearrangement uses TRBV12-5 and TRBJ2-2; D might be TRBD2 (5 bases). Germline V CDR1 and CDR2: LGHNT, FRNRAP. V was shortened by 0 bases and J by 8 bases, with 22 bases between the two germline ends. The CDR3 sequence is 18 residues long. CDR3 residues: CASGLVSASPTPGGELFF. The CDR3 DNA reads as TGTGCTAGTGGTTTGGTAAGCGCTAGCCCAACCCCGGGGGGGGAGCTGTTTTTT.

CDR3 loop: CASSLGGGGQETQYF. The CDR3 coding sequence is TGCGCCAGCAGCTTAGGAGGCGGGGGACAAGAGACCCAGTACTTC. V is TRBV5-1 and J is TRBJ2-5; 7 positions agree with TRBD2. The V gene end was trimmed by 2 bases and the J gene end by 2 bases; junction bases not matched to a gene: 6. The germline V gene has CDR1 SGHRS and CDR2 YFSETQ. CDR3 length: 15 amino acids.

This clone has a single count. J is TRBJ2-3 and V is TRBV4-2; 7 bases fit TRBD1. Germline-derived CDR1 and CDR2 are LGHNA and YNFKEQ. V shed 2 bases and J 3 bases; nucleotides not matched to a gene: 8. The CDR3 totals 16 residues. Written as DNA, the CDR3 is TGTGCCAGCAGCCAAACCCCGGGACAGAAGACAGATACGCAGTATTTT. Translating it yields CASSQTPGQKTDTQYF.

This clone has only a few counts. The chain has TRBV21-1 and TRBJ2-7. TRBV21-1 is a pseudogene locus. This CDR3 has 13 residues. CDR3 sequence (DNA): TGTGCCAGCAGGAATAGGGGGGCCTACGAGCAGTACTTC. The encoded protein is CASRNRGAYEQYF.

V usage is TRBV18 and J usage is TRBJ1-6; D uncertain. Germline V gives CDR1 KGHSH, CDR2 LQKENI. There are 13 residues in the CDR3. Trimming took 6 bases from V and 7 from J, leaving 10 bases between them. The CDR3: CASSSEENSPLHF. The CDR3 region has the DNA TGTGCCAGCTCTTCCGAGGAGAATTCACCCCTCCACTTT.

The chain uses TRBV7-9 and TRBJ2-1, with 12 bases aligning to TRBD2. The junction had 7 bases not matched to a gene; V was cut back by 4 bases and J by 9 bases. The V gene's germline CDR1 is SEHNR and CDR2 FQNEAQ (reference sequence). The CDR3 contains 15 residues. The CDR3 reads CASSYPSGRASEQFF. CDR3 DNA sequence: TGTGCCAGCAGCTATCCTAGCGGGAGGGCGAGTGAGCAGTTCTTC.

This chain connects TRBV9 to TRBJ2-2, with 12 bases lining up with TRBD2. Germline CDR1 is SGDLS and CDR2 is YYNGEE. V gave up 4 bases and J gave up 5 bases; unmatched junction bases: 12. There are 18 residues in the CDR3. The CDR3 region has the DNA TGTGCCAGCAGCCCCCGTGCTAGCGGGGGGGCGAGAACCGGGGAGCTGTTTTTT. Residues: CASSPRASGGARTGELFF.

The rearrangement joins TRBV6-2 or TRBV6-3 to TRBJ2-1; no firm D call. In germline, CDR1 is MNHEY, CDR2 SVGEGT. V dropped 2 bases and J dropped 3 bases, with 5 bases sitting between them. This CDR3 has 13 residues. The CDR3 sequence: CASSYDVYNEQFF. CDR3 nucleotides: TGTGCCAGCAGTTACGATGTCTACAATGAGCAGTTCTTC.

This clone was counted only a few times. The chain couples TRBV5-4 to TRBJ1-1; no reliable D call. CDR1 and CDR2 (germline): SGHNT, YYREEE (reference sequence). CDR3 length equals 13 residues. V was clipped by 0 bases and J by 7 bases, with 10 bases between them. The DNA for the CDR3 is TGTGCCAGCAGCTTGGCCGGCGGGATTGAAGCTTTCTTT. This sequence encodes CASSLAGGIEAFF.

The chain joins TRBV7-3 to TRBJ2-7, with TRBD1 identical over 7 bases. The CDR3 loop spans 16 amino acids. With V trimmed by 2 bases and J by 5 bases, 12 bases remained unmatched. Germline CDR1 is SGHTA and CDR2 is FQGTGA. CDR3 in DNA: TGTGCCAGCAGCTTATCATCTGTCAAGGGGGCGGACGAGCAGTACGTC. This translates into CASSLSSVKGADEQYV.

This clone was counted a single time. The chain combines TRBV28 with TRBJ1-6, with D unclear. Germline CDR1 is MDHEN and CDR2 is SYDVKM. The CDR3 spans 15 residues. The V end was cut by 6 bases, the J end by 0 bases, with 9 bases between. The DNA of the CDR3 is TGTGCCAGCAGGGCATCGAGCTCCTATAATTCACCCCTCCACTTT. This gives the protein CASRASSSYNSPLHF.

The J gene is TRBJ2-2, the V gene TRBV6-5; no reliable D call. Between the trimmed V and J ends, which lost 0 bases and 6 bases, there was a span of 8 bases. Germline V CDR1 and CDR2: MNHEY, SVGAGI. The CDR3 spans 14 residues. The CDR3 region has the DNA TGTGCCAGCAGTTACTCTGGTGTAGCCGGGGAGCTGTTTTTT. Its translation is CASSYSGVAGELFF.

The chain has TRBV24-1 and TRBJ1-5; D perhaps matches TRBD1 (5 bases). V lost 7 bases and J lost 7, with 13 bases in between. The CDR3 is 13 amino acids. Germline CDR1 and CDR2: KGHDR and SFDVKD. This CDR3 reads CATSGTSGQPQHF. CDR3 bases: TGTGCCACCAGCGGGACTTCGGGGCAGCCCCAGCATTTT.

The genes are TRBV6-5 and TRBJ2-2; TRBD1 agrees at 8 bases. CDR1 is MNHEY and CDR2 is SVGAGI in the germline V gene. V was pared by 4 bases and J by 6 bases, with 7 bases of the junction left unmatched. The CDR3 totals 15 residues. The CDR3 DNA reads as TGTGCCAGCAGTTCCTCGGCAGGGGGCGCCGGGGAGCTGTTTTTT. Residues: CASSSSAGGAGELFF.

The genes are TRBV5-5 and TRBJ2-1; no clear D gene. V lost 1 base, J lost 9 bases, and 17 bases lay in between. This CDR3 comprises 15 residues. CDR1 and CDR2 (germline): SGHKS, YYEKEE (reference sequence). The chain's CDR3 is CASSLFFERIAEQFF. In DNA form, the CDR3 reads TGTGCCAGCAGCTTGTTTTTCGAACGAATAGCTGAGCAGTTCTTC.

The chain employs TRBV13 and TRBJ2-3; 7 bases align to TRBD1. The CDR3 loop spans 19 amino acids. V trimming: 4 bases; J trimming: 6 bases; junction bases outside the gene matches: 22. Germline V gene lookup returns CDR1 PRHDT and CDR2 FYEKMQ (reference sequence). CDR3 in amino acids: CASSYHITSTGDILDTQYF. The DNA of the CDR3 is TGTGCCAGCAGCTACCACATTACTTCAACAGGGGACATTCTGGATACGCAGTATTTT. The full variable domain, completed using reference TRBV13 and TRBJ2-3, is AAGVIQSPRHLIKEKRETATLKCYPIPRHDTVYWYQQGPGQDPQFLISFYEKMQSDKGSIPDRFSAQQFSDYHSELNMSSLELGDSALYFCASSYHITSTGDILDTQYFGPGTRLTVL.

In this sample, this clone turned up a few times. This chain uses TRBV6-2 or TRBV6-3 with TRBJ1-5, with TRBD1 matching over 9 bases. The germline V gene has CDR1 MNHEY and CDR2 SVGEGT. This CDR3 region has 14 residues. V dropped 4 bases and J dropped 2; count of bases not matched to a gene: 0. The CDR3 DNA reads TGTGCCAGCAGTTGGACAGGGGGCAATCAGCCCCAGCATTTT. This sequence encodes CASSWTGGNQPQHF.